The T cell receptor beta chain described here comes from a study of blood T cell repertoires in COVID-19. As for the study in general: Researchers got acute and convalescent COVID-19 samples from the United States, Italy and Spain. From T cells, B-cell-depleted T cells, or PBMCs came the material, which was cDNA or gDNA.

This clone was counted only a few times. This CDR3 contains 14 residues. V was clipped by 6 bases and J by 6 bases; unmatched bases: 10. The V gene's germline CDR1 is MNHEY and CDR2 SMNVEV (reference sequence). Method: immunoSEQ multiplex PCR; TCRdb's copy keeps in-frame clones and lacks some. The sample holds about 99,000 clones, 70% to 85% seen once. The chain employs TRBV27 and TRBJ1-2; TRBD1 matches 7 bases. The sample comprised peripheral blood. This TCR was recovered from a woman at least 80 years old with active or convalescent COVID-19. In DNA, the CDR3 is TGTGCCAGCAGGTCCCTTAGACAGGGTGATGGCTACACCTTC. Translated, it gives CASRSLRQGDGYTF.